A single T cell receptor (beta chain) is shown here with its context. This sample was included in a study of T cell changes during pregnancy in multiple sclerosis. Assay: immunoSEQ multiplex PCR; the TCRdb copy retains only in-frame clones and omits some. The repertoire holds 70,000 to 75,000 clones, 92% seen once, with 2% to 2.5% in the top ten. Looked up from germline, CDR1 is KGHSH and CDR2 is LQKENI. V lost 6 bases, J lost 6 bases, and 4 bases stayed unmatched. This CDR3 has 13 amino acids. The origin of this receptor is a female donor with multiple sclerosis, enrolled in a pregnancy study. The chain employs TRBV18 and TRBJ1-5; 8 positions agree with TRBD1. This specimen was peripheral blood, taken before pregnancy. The CDR3 spells CASSPGGGQPQHF. CDR3 in DNA: TGTGCCAGCTCCCCAGGGGGCGGTCAGCCCCAGCATTTT.